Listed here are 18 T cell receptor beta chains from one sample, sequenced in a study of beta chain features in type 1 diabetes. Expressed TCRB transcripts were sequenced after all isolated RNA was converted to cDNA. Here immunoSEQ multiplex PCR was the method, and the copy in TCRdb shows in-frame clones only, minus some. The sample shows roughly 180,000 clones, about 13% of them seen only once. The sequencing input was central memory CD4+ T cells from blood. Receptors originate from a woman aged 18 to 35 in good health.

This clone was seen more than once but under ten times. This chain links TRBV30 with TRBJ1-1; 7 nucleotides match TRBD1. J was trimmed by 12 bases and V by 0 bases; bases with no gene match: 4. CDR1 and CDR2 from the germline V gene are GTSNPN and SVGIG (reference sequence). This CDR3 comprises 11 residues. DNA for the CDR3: TGTGCCTGGAGTGTAGGGGGCAAAACTTTCTTT. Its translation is CAWSVGGKTFF. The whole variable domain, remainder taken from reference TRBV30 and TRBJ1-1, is SQTIHQWPATLVQPVGSPLSLECTVEGTSNPNLYWYRQAAGRGLQLLFYSVGIGQISSEVPQNLSASRPQDRQFILSSKKLLLSDSGFYLCAWSVGGKTFFGQGTRLTVV.

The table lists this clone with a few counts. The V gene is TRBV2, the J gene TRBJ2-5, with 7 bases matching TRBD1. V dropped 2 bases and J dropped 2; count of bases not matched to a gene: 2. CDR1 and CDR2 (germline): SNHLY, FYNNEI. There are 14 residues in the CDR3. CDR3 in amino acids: CASSERGQQETQYF. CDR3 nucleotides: TGTGCCAGCAGTGAACGGGGACAGCAAGAGACCCAGTACTTC.

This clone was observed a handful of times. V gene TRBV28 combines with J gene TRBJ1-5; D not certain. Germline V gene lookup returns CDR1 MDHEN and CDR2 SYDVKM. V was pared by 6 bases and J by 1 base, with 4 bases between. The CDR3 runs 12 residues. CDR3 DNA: TGTGCCAGCAGGCGAAGCAATCAGCCCCAGCATTTT. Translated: CASRRSNQPQHF. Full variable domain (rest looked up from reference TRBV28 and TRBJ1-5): DVKVTQSSRYLVKRTGEKVFLECVQDMDHENMFWYRQDPGLGLRLIYFSYDVKMKEKGDIPEGYSVSREKKERFSLILESASTNQTSMYLCASRRSNQPQHFGDGTRLSIL.

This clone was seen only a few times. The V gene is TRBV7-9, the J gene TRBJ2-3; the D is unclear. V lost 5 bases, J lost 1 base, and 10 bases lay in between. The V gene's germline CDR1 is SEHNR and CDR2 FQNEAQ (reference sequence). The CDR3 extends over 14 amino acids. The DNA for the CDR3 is TGTGCCAGCAGCCTTACTACCCGCACAGATACGCAGTATTTT. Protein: CASSLTTRTDTQYF.

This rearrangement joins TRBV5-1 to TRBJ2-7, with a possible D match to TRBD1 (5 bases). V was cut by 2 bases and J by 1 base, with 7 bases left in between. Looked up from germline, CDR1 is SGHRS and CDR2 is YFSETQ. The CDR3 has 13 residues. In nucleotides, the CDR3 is TGCGCCAGCAGCTTACAGGATTCCTACGAGCAGTACTTC. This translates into CASSLQDSYEQYF.

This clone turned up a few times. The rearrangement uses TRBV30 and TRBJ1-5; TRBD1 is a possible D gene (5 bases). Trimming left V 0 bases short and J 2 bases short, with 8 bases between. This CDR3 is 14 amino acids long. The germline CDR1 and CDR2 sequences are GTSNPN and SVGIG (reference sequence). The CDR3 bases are TGTGCCTGGAGTGTCGACAGTCGCAATCAGCCCCAGCATTTT. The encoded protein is CAWSVDSRNQPQHF.

The CDR3 spells CASSFPVGGNPTGELFF. CDR3 in DNA: TGCGCCAGCAGCTTCCCGGTCGGGGGGAATCCCACCGGGGAGCTGTTTTTT. The rearrangement uses TRBV5-1 and TRBJ2-2, with 7 bases identical to TRBD2. J lost 4 bases, V lost 2 bases, and 11 bases had no gene match. The length of the CDR3 is 17 residues. Germline V CDR1 and CDR2: SGHRS, YFSETQ.

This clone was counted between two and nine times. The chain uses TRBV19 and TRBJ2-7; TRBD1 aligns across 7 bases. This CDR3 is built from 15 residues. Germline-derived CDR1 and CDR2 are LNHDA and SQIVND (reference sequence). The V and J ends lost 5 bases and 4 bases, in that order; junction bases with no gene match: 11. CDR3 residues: CASSLGGRRMYEQYF. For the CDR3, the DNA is TGTGCCAGTAGTCTAGGGGGCAGAAGAATGTACGAGCAGTACTTC.

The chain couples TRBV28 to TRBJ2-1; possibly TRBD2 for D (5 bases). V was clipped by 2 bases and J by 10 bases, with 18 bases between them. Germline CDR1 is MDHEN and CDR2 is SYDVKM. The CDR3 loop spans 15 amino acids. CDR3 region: CASSLPSWATGEQFF. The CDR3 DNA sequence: TGTGCCAGCAGTTTACCTAGCTGGGCAACGGGGGAGCAGTTCTTC. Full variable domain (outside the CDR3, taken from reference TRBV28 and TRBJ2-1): DVKVTQSSRYLVKRTGEKVFLECVQDMDHENMFWYRQDPGLGLRLIYFSYDVKMKEKGDIPEGYSVSREKKERFSLILESASTNQTSMYLCASSLPSWATGEQFFGPGTRLTVL.

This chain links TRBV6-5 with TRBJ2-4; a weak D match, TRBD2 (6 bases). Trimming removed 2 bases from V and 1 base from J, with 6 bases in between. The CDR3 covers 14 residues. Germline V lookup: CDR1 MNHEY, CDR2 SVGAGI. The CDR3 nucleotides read TGTGCCAGCAGTTACGGGGGGGCCAAAAACATTCAGTACTTC. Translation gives CASSYGGAKNIQYF.

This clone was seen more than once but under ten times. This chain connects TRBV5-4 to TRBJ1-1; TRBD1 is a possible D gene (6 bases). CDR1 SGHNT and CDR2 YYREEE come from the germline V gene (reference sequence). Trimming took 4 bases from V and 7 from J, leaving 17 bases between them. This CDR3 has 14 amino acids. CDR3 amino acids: CASSTQTGVIEAFF. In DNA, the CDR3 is TGTGCCAGCAGCACCCAGACAGGCGTAATTGAAGCTTTCTTT.

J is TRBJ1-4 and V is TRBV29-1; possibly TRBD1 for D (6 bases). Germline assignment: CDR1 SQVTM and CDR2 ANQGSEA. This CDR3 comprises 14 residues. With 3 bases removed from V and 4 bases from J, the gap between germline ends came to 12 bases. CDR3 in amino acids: CSVENGQINEKLFF. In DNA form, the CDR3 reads TGCAGCGTTGAGAATGGACAGATTAATGAAAAACTGTTTTTT.

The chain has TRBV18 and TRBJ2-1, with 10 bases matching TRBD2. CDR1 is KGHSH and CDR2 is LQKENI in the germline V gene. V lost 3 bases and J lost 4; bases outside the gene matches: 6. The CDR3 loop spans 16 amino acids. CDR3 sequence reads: CASSPSLTSGYNEQFF. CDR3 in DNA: TGTGCCAGCTCACCCAGCCTGACTAGCGGGTACAATGAGCAGTTCTTC.

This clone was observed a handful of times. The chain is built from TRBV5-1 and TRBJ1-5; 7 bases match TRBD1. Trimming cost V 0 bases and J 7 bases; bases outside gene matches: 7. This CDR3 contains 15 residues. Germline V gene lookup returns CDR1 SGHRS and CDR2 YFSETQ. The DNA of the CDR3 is TGCGCCAGCAGCTTGGGTTCAGGGGGACGGCAGCCCCAGCATTTT. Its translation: CASSLGSGGRQPQHF.

The CDR3 sequence: CASSLFGDRGDTEAFF. Here the CDR3 DNA reads TGTGCCAGCAGTTTATTCGGGGACAGGGGAGACACTGAAGCTTTCTTT. The rearrangement links TRBV28 to TRBJ1-1, with 10 bases aligning to TRBD1. V trimming: 1 base; J trimming: 3 bases; junction bases outside the gene matches: 5. The CDR3 extends over 16 amino acids. Germline assignment: CDR1 MDHEN and CDR2 SYDVKM. The full variable domain, rest sourced from reference TRBV28 and TRBJ1-1, is DVKVTQSSRYLVKRTGEKVFLECVQDMDHENMFWYRQDPGLGLRLIYFSYDVKMKEKGDIPEGYSVSREKKERFSLILESASTNQTSMYLCASSLFGDRGDTEAFFGQGTRLTVV.

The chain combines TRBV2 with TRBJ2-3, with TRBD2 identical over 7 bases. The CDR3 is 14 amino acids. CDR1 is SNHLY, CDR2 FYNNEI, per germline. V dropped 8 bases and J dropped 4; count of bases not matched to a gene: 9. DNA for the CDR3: TGTGCCAGCCATCCGCGGGAGCCCCCAGATACGCAGTATTTT. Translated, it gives CASHPREPPDTQYF.

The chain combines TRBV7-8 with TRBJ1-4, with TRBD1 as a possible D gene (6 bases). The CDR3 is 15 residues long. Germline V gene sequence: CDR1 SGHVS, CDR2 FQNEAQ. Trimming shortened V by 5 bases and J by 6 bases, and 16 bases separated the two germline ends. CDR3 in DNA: TGTGCCAGCAGCAAAAAACCACAGGGCGATGAAAAACTGTTTTTT. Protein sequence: CASSKKPQGDEKLFF.

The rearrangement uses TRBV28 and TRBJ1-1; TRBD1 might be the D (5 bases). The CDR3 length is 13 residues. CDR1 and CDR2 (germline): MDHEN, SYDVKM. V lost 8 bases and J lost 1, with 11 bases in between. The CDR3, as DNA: TGTGCCAGCCACCCTGACAGGAACACTGAAGCTTTCTTT. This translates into CASHPDRNTEAFF.